This TCR beta chain is drawn from a study of blood T cell repertoires in COVID-19 (dated by TCRdb to 2018 to 2020). Background on the whole study: For ImmuneRACE Cohort 3, a participant was defined as recovered based on two consecutive negative NP/OP PCR tests, clearance by a healthcare professional, or resolution of symptoms. Samples from collaborators originated in the United States, Italy and Spain and spanned both the acute and convalescent phases of COVID-19. The material from the prospective study consisted of cDNA or gDNA derived from T cells, B-cell-depleted T cells, or PBMCs. Deeply sampled blood TCRbeta repertoires from subjects exposed to, actively infected with, or recovered from COVID-19 were included in the dataset. The repertoires were made available in a free public database intended to serve as a resource for research on the immune response to SARS-CoV-2. Samples were obtained from the ongoing ImmuneRACE study (first 160 participants) and from 950 to 1,500 subjects provided by 6 global collaborators. Nearly every sample came with metadata listing a de-identified subject ID, COVID-19 status, age in years and sex. Where available, HLA class I and class II types were taken from metadata supplied by the sample provider and were not determined by assay-based typing.

From a lookup of the germline V gene (reference sequence), CDR1 and CDR2 are LNHDA and SQIVND. From the cysteine through the phenylalanine, the CDR3 covers 15 amino acids. Only the CDR3 DNA stays, 45 bases, in frame from base 1. The germline V and J ends show losses of 9 bases and 1 base respectively, and no gene match explains 7 bases of the junction. Concerning this clone itself: The antigen this receptor binds is unknown. No base-level quality is on record; no much larger clone is a single base apart.

Summary of the overall study and its limitations: The quantity of clinical and demographic metadata differed by source and by participant and was supplied without curation.

Participants in the prospective study were enrolled through a virtual design, were aged about 18 to 100 years, and lived in approximately 25 United States geographic areas. In the prospective study, cohorts were assigned on the basis of participant-reported clinical history obtained from a screening survey and a study questionnaire. Mobile phlebotomists in the prospective study collected whole blood, serum and a nasopharyngeal or oropharyngeal swab from every participant. Prospective study participants could optionally give additional blood draws and questionnaires over an approximately two-month period. Prospective study blood samples were shipped either frozen or at room temperature before DNA extraction. TCRbeta CDR3 regions were amplified from genomic DNA by means of the immunoSEQ Assay, a bias-controlled multiplex PCR. Concerning the study's data processing: The number of nucleated cells in each sample was estimated from the amplification of reference gene primers within the assay. Sequence reads were collapsed and filtered to measure the absolute abundance of every unique TCRbeta CDR3 rearrangement. For each sample, productive Simpson clonality was calculated as the square root of Simpson's diversity index across productive rearrangements. TCRdb limited this immuneACCESS table to in-frame rearrangements with V and J called. A share of clones is missing; checked studies link under half to unresolved V genes, and the rest is unexplained. V, J and clone size are those of that table, while D and trimming were read from the DNA. Across this sample there are some 180,000 clones, with 86% seen only once. 20% to 25% of the sample is in the top ten clones.

The sample taken for sequencing was PBMCs or T cells enriched from blood (not recorded which). This chain is built from TRBV19 and TRBJ1-1; TRBD1 aligns with 11 central bases. The clonotype originates from a woman in her 40s in a cohort exposed to, infected with or recovered from COVID-19 (not recorded which). The nucleotide sequence is TGTGCCAGGAATGGACAGGGGGCTGGGAACACTGAAGCTTTCTTT. This sequence encodes CARNGQGAGNTEAFF.